This T cell receptor (beta chain) was sequenced in a study of blood T cell repertoires in COVID-19. The wider study: The United States, Italy and Spain provided the acute and convalescent COVID-19 samples. In each case, the material was cDNA or gDNA derived from T cells, B-cell-depleted T cells, or PBMCs.

The length of the CDR3 is 15 residues. Germline lookup yields CDR1 SGHVS and CDR2 FNYEAQ. J lost 6 bases, V lost 2 bases, and 7 bases had no gene match. Sequencing was performed with immunoSEQ multiplex PCR; in TCRdb, only in-frame clones are kept and a portion is missing. The sample includes roughly 300,000 clones, approximately 89% of them seen just once. V and J are TRBV7-6 and TRBJ2-7; 10 nucleotides align to TRBD1. Material: peripheral blood. The TCR originated in a woman in her 30s with COVID-19, enrolled during active disease. The CDR3 sequence: CASSLMDRGVSEQYF. The CDR3, as DNA: TGTGCCAGCAGCTTAATGGACAGGGGGGTCTCCGAGCAGTACTTC.